What follows is one T cell receptor beta chain and its context. Its antigen is not identified. This record belongs to a study of graft-versus-host responses after intestinal transplantation. The repertoire was sequenced with immunoSEQ multiplex PCR; TCRdb's copy has only in-frame clones and lacks some. The repertoire holds about 110,000 clones, with about 92% as singletons. The sample here was unstimulated CD8+ T cells sorted from spleen or lymph node cells, taken before transplant. The sequence was obtained from a human donor who was the organ donor for an intestinal transplant.

The CDR3 bases are TGTGCCAGCTCACCAGAGGACAGGGGAACATACGAGCAGTACTTC. It translates to CASSPEDRGTYEQYF. V is TRBV18 and J is TRBJ2-7; TRBD1 matches 9 bases. This CDR3 contains 15 residues. CDR1 and CDR2 (germline): KGHSH, LQKENI. J gave up 4 bases and V 2 bases, and 6 bases lay outside the gene matches.